The following is a T cell receptor beta chain sequence with its context. Its antigen is unknown. The V end lost 5 bases, the J end lost 3 bases, and 14 bases lay between the germline ends. The CDR3 spans 14 residues. CDR1 is LNHDA, CDR2 SQIVND, per germline (reference sequence). In patients chosen for sequencing, flow cytometry had shown CD8+CD57+ cell expansion. None of the patients had been given any therapy when their blood was sampled. Template material for TCR beta VDJ and CDR3 profiling consisted of genomic DNA. MiXCR was run by TCRdb on the reads, yielding one entry per CDR3 protein. The sample records fewer than 300,000 distinct CDR3 sequences, roughly 80% being singletons. The data were taken from a study of CD8+CD57+ T cells in acquired aplastic anemia. For the study at large: Sorted CD4+ and CD8+ cells gave an average of roughly 3.3 ug of DNA. Study outcomes and limitations: Any difference that existed in CD8+ Simpson's diversity between patients and controls was not significant. In common between the patients and the controls were twenty-nine CD8+ CDR3 sequences.

The sequenced sample was sorted CD4+, CD8+, or CD8+CD57+ T cells (not recorded which) from PBMCs. The chain uses TRBV19 and TRBJ2-7, with D possibly TRBD1 on 5 matching bases. The origin of this receptor is a human donor with aplastic anemia. The CDR3 here is CASSLVQGNYEQYF. The DNA of the CDR3 is TGTGCCAGTAGTTTAGTGCAGGGTAACTACGAGCAGTACTTC.